Listed here are 9 T cell receptor beta chains from one sample, sequenced in a study of blood T cell repertoires in COVID-19. Sequencing used immunoSEQ multiplex PCR; TCRdb keeps in-frame clones, though not all of them. The sample contains a few hundred thousand clones, around nine tenths of which appear only once. Sequencing used peripheral blood. These receptors were taken from a woman aged 70-85 years with COVID-19, enrolled during active disease.

The chain carries TRBV2 and TRBJ2-2; no reliable D call. CDR3 size: 15 residues. Germline V lookup: CDR1 SNHLY, CDR2 FYNNEI. The ends were cut back, 3 bases at V and 1 base at J, with 9 bases in the middle. CDR3 in amino acids: CASSERTVNTGELFF. The DNA of the CDR3 is TGTGCCAGCAGTGAGCGCACAGTGAACACCGGGGAGCTGTTTTTT.

This sequence joins TRBV7-2 and TRBJ1-1, with TRBD1 as a possible D gene (6 bases). The germline CDR1 and CDR2 sequences are SGHTA and FQGNSA. With 5 bases removed from V and 3 bases from J, the gap between germline ends came to 13 bases. The CDR3 is 14 amino acids. CDR3 bases: TGTGCCAGCAGCCTATCGACAGGATACACTGAAGCTTTCTTT. It translates to CASSLSTGYTEAFF.

This clone came up a few times. The V gene is TRBV28, the J gene TRBJ2-7, with 8 bases that match TRBD2. Germline trimming cut 5 bases from V and 2 bases from J; bases unmatched to any gene: 14. This CDR3 contains 17 residues. The germline V gene encodes CDR1 MDHEN and CDR2 SYDVKM. CDR3 protein: CASSLSPFSGETYEQYF. Written as DNA, the CDR3 is TGTGCCAGCAGTCTATCTCCTTTTAGCGGGGAAACCTACGAGCAGTACTTC.

This clone was observed once. The chain is built from TRBV28 and TRBJ1-1, with a tentative D call TRBD1 (6 bases). The V and J ends lost 9 bases and 5 bases respectively, with 25 bases between them. Germline V gene sequence: CDR1 MDHEN, CDR2 SYDVKM. The CDR3 length is 16 residues. The CDR3 here is CASTSSGGAWGTEAFF. The CDR3, as DNA: TGTGCCAGTACCTCCTCGGGGGGGGCCTGGGGGACTGAAGCTTTCTTT.

The table lists this clone with a count of one. The chain couples TRBV2 to TRBJ1-1; possible D gene TRBD1, 6 bases. Per germline, CDR1 SNHLY and CDR2 FYNNEI. V was clipped by 6 bases and J by 0 bases, with 8 bases between them. This CDR3 spans 13 amino acids. CDR3 in amino acids: CASSRQVNTEAFF. CDR3 bases: TGTGCCAGCAGCCGACAGGTGAACACTGAAGCTTTCTTT.

CDR3: CASSLDGGSSYNEQFF. The CDR3, as DNA: TGTGCCAGCAGCTTAGACGGGGGGAGCTCCTACAATGAGCAGTTCTTC. V is TRBV7-9 and J is TRBJ2-1; the match to TRBD2 covers 7 bases. Germline V CDR1 and CDR2: SEHNR, FQNEAQ (reference sequence). V shed 1 base and J 0 bases; nucleotides not matched to a gene: 3. This CDR3 has 16 residues.

The chain recombines TRBV2 with TRBJ1-5; D is perhaps TRBD1 (6 bases). Deletions cut 4 bases from V and 2 bases from J, with 9 bases between. Germline lookup yields CDR1 SNHLY and CDR2 FYNNEI. The CDR3 extends over 14 amino acids. The DNA for the CDR3 is TGTGCCAGCAGTGTTTCAGGGGGCAATCAGCCCCAGCATTTT. Its protein is CASSVSGGNQPQHF. The entire variable domain, with the rest obtained from reference TRBV2 and TRBJ1-5, is as follows: EPEVTQTPSHQVTQMGQEVILRCVPISNHLYFYWYRQILGQKVEFLVSFYNNEISEKSEIFDDQFSVERPDGSNFTLKIRSTKLEDSAMYFCASSVSGGNQPQHFGDGTRLSIL.

The chain's CDR3 is CASGLDQTVRAFF. CDR3 DNA sequence: TGTGCTAGTGGTTTGGACCAGACAGTCCGGGCTTTCTTT. This chain uses TRBV12-5 with TRBJ1-1; D perhaps matches TRBD1 (5 bases). There are 13 residues in the CDR3. Trimming cost V 1 base and J 11 bases, with 14 bases left between them. Germline V gives CDR1 LGHNT, CDR2 FRNRAP.

Here the CDR3 reads CASSTRDGSSEAFF. The CDR3 coding sequence is TGTGCCAGCAGTACACGGGACGGGAGCAGTGAAGCTTTCTTT. This sequence joins TRBV6-6 and TRBJ1-1; tentatively, D is TRBD1 (5 bases). The CDR3 loop spans 14 amino acids. Germline assignment: CDR1 MNHNY and CDR2 SVGAGI (reference sequence). Trimming stripped 5 bases from V and 7 bases from J, with 17 bases between.